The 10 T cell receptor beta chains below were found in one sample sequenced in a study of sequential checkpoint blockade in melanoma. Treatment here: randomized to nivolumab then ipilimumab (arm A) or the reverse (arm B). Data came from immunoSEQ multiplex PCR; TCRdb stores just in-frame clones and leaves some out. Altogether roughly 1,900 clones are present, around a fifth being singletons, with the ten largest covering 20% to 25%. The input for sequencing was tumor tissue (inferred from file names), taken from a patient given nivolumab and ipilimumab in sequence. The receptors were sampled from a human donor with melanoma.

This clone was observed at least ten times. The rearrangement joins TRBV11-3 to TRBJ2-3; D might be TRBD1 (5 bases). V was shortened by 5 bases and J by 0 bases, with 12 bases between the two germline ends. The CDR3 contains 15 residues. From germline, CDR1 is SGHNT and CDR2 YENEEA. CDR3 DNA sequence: TGTGCCAGCAGCGCCCTACAGGATAGCACAGATACGCAGTATTTT. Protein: CASSALQDSTDTQYF.

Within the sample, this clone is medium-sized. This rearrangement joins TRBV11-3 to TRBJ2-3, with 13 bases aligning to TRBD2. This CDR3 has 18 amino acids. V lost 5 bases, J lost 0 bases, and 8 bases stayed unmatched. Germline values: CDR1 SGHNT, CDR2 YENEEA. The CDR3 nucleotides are TGTGCCAGCAGCGGCCAGGGACTAGCGGGGACTAGCACAGATACGCAGTATTTT. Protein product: CASSGQGLAGTSTDTQYF.

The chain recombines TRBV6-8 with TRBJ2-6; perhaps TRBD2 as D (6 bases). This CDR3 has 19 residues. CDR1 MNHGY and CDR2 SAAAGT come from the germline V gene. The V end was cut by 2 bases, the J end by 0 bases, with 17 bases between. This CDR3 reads CASSYGGSGLSSGANVLTF. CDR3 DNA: TGTGCCAGCAGTTACGGAGGGAGCGGCCTAAGCTCTGGGGCCAACGTCCTGACTTTC.

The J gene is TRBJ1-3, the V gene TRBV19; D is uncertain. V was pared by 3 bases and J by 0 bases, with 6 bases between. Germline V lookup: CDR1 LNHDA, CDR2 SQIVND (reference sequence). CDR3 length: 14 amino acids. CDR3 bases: TGTGCCAGTAGTATGACCTCCTCTGGAAACACCATATATTTT. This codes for CASSMTSSGNTIYF.

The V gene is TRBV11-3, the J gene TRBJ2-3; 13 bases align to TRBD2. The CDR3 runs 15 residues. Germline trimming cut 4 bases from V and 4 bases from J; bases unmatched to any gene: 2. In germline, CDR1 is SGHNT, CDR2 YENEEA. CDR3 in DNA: TGTGCCAGCAGCTGGACTAGCGGGGGTTCAGATACGCAGTATTTT. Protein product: CASSWTSGGSDTQYF.

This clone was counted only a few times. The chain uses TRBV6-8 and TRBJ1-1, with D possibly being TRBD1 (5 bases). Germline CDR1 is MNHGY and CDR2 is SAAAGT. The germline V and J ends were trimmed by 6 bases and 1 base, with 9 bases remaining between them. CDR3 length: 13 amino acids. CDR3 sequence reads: CASSPTGNTEAFF. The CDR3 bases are TGTGCCAGCAGCCCCACAGGGAACACTGAAGCTTTCTTT.

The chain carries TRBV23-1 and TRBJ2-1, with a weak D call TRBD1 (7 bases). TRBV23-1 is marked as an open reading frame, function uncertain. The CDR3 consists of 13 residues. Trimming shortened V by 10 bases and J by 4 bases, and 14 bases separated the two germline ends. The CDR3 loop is CATAGQKYNEQFF. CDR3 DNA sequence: TGCGCCACGGCGGGACAGAAGTACAATGAGCAGTTCTTC.

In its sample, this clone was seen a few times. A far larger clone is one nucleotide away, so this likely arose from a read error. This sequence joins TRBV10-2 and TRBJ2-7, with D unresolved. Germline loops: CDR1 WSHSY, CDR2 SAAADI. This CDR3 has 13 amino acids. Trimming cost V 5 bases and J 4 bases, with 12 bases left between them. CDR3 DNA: TGCGCCAGCAGTTACTCTGGGTCTTACGAGCAGTACTTC. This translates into CASSYSGSYEQYF.

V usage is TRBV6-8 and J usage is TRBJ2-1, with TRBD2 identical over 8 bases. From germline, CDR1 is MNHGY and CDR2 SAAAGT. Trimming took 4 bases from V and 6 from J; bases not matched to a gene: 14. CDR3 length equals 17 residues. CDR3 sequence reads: CASSSLLRTSRTNEQFF. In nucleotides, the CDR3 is TGTGCCAGCAGTTCCCTCTTAAGGACTAGCCGAACCAATGAGCAGTTCTTC.

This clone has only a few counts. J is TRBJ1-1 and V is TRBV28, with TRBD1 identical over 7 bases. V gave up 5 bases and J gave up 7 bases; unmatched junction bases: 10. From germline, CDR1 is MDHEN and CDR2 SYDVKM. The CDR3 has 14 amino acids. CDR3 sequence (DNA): TGTGCCAGCAGTCACAGGGGTTTCCAACATGAAGCTTTCTTT. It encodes CASSHRGFQHEAFF.